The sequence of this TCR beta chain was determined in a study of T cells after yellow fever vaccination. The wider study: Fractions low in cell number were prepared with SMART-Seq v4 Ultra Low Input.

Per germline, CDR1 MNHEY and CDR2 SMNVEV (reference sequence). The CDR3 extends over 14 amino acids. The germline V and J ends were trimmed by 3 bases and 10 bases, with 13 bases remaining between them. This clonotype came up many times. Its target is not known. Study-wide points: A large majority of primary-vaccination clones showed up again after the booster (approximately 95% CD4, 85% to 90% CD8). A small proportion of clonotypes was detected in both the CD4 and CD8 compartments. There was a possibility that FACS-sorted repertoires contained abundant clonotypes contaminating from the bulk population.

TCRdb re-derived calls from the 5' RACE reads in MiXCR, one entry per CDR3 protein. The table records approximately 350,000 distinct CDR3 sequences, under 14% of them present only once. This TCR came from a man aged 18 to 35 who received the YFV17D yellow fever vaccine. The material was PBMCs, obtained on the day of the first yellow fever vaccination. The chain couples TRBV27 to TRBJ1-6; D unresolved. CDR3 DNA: TGTGCCAGCAGTTTGGTGCGGGTTCGATCACCCCTCCACTTT. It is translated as CASSLVRVRSPLHF.